Only a few counts were recorded for the clone carrying this T cell receptor (beta chain). The sample comes from a study of blood T cells in healthy people across ages. Next came a second PCR, run for about 7 to 12 cycles, which used a sample-barcoded 5' primer along with a J-beta primer mix. TCRdb analysed the 5' RACE reads with MiXCR anew, one entry per CDR3 protein. The sample shows about a million distinct CDR3 sequences, roughly 50% of them seen only once. Material for sequencing was blood. The sequence came from a woman aged 60-75 years in good health.

Written as DNA, the CDR3 is TGTGCCAGCAGCCAAGAGAGGATGTCTGGGGCCAACGTCCTGACTTTC. It yields the protein CASSQERMSGANVLTF. This chain joins TRBV4-2 and TRBJ2-6; no clear D. V gave up 0 bases and J gave up 1 base, with 7 bases separating them. Germline lookup yields CDR1 LGHNA and CDR2 YNFKEQ. CDR3 size: 16 residues.